This T cell receptor (beta chain) emerged from a study of CD8 T cells in Susac syndrome. With 8 bases removed from V and 2 bases from J, the gap between germline ends came to 10 bases. This CDR3 spans 12 amino acids. In germline, CDR1 is MGHDK, CDR2 SYGVNS. Overall study findings and caveats: The study admitted that it had a relatively small number of individuals in its TCR sequencing and HLA analysis.

Random hexamers were used to reverse transcribe the RNA input (0.5 to 1 ug). The authors amplified TCR beta CDR3 across 54 Vbeta and 13 Jbeta using immunoSEQ multiplex PCR. MiXCR was run by TCRdb on the immunoSEQ multiplex PCR reads, yielding one entry per CDR3 protein. The table has about 150,000 distinct CDR3 sequences, 92% seen once. Sequencing targeted TCR beta in blood CD8+ and CD4+ T cells. TEMRA cells were enriched by FACS, and CD4+ and CD8+ T cells were negatively isolated. As to this clonotype: Its cognate antigen is unknown.

The receptor's source is a human donor in good health. This chain links TRBV25-1 with TRBJ2-7; a possible D gene is TRBD2 (5 bases). The sample was CD4+ T cells from PBMCs. The CDR3 DNA is TGTGCCAGCCCGAGGGTTACCTACGAGCAGTACTTC. Its translation is CASPRVTYEQYF.